Listed here are 18 T cell receptor beta chains from one sample, sequenced in a study of cytomegalovirus exposure and HLA in healthy donors. Use of 60 Vbeta and 13 Jbeta primers characterized the PCR. The repertoire was sequenced with immunoSEQ multiplex PCR; TCRdb's copy has only in-frame clones and lacks some. The sample consists of fewer than 110,000 clones, approximately 84% of them appearing once. The sample consisted of PBMCs. These receptors came from a man younger than 40 in good health and CMV-seronegative.

This clone was recorded only once. The chain joins TRBV4-1 to TRBJ1-4, with TRBD1 as a possible D gene (6 bases). The V gene lost 7 bases and the J gene lost 5 bases, with 8 bases spanning the gap. The CDR3 length is 12 residues. Germline assignment: CDR1 MGHRA and CDR2 YSYEKL. In DNA, the CDR3 is TGCGCCAGCACCAGGGGAAATGAAAAACTGTTTTTT. Amino acid sequence: CASTRGNEKLFF.

V gene TRBV6-1 combines with J gene TRBJ2-7; TRBD1 is a possible D gene (6 bases). CDR3 size: 13 residues. Germline V gene lookup returns CDR1 MNHNS and CDR2 SASEGT. V dropped 7 bases and J dropped 3 bases, with 13 bases sitting between them. DNA of the CDR3: TGTGCCAGCAATCCACCAGGGGTCTACGAGCAGTACTTC. Amino acids: CASNPPGVYEQYF.

The V call is TRBV15, the J call TRBJ1-2, with 8 bases aligning to TRBD1. Germline V gene lookup returns CDR1 LNHNV and CDR2 YYDKDF (reference sequence). This CDR3 region has 15 residues. V was pared by 0 bases and J by 9 bases, with 9 bases of the junction left unmatched. This CDR3 reads CATSREEARGRRYTF. The CDR3 DNA sequence: TGTGCCACCAGCAGAGAGGAGGCCAGGGGGCGCCGCTACACCTTC.

The CDR3 sequence is CASSYSRQGEDGYTF. CDR3 nucleotide sequence: TGTGCCAGCAGTTACTCCAGACAGGGGGAAGATGGCTACACCTTC. This rearrangement joins TRBV6-6 to TRBJ1-2; 9 bases line up with TRBD1. The CDR3 runs to 15 residues. V was pared by 0 bases and J by 6 bases, with 5 bases of the junction left unmatched. In germline, CDR1 is MNHNY, CDR2 SVGAGI (reference sequence).

In this sample, this clone turned up a few times. The chain links TRBV6-5 to TRBJ2-1; D may be TRBD2 (5 bases). Germline lookup yields CDR1 MNHEY and CDR2 SVGAGI. This CDR3 is 15 amino acids long. With 6 bases removed from V and 0 bases from J, the gap between germline ends came to 12 bases. The CDR3 DNA reads as TGTGCCAGCAGCCCCGCCGGGGACTCCTACAATGAGCAGTTCTTC. Translated, it gives CASSPAGDSYNEQFF.

This chain's CDR3 is CASRDRYRVQETQYF. CDR3 DNA sequence: TGTGCCAGCAGAGACAGGTACAGGGTCCAAGAGACCCAGTACTTC. V and J are TRBV6-5 and TRBJ2-5; tentatively, D is TRBD1 (6 bases). Germline V gene lookup returns CDR1 MNHEY and CDR2 SVGAGI. The CDR3 spans 15 residues. Trimming pared 6 bases from V and 1 base from J, leaving 15 bases between.

J is TRBJ2-7 and V is TRBV5-5, with 7 bases identical to TRBD1. The CDR3 loop spans 11 amino acids. Unmatched junction bases numbered 1, after V lost 4 bases and J lost 6 bases. Germline loops: CDR1 SGHKS, CDR2 YYEKEE (reference sequence). The CDR3 spells CASSPGGEQYF. For the CDR3, the DNA is TGTGCCAGCAGCCCAGGGGGCGAGCAGTACTTC. Together with reference TRBV5-5 and TRBJ2-7, the CDR3 gives the full variable domain: DAGVTQSPTHLIKTRGQQVTLRCSPISGHKSVSWYQQVLGQGPQFIFQYYEKEERGRGNFPDRFSARQFPNYSSELNVNALLLGDSALYLCASSPGGEQYFGPGTRLTVT.

This chain connects TRBV5-1 to TRBJ2-5, with a weak D call TRBD1 (6 bases). The CDR3 loop spans 14 amino acids. V was clipped by 0 bases and J by 5 bases, with 11 bases between them. The V gene's germline CDR1 is SGHRS and CDR2 YFSETQ. Here the CDR3 reads CASSLAQGHETQYF. The CDR3 DNA reads TGCGCCAGCAGCTTGGCCCAGGGGCACGAGACCCAGTACTTC.

The rearrangement links TRBV6-4 to TRBJ2-1; tentative D call: TRBD1 (8 bases). Trimming removed 5 bases at V and 9 bases at J, with 14 bases between. In germline, CDR1 is MRHNA, CDR2 SNTAGT. The CDR3 has 13 amino acids. The CDR3 nucleotides are TGTGCCAGCAGTTCACAGGGGGAGGGTGAGCAGTTCTTC. Its protein product is CASSSQGEGEQFF.

This clone is a singleton in its sample. The rearrangement links TRBV7-6 to TRBJ2-3; a possible D gene is TRBD2 (6 bases). This CDR3 contains 16 residues. Trimming shortened V by 4 bases and J by 0 bases, and 14 bases separated the two germline ends. Per the germline V gene, CDR1 is SGHVS and CDR2 is FNYEAQ. As DNA, the CDR3 is TGTGCCAGCAGCTCCTTCTTGGGGACTAGCACAGATACGCAGTATTTT. Encoded protein: CASSSFLGTSTDTQYF.

The chain combines TRBV6-1 with TRBJ2-1; unclear D gene. This CDR3 comprises 15 residues. V was trimmed by 7 bases and J by 0 bases, leaving 13 bases between them. Germline V gives CDR1 MNHNS, CDR2 SASEGT. DNA for the CDR3: TGTGCCAGCATTAAGCCCGCAGGCTCCTACAATGAGCAGTTCTTC. Amino acids: CASIKPAGSYNEQFF.

This chain uses TRBV6-5 with TRBJ1-1; possibly TRBD1 for D (6 bases). This CDR3 has 14 amino acids. Germline CDR1 MNHEY, CDR2 SVGAGI. V lost 6 bases, J lost 2 bases, and 13 bases lay in between. The CDR3 sequence: CASSLTGFNTEAFF. The CDR3, as DNA: TGTGCCAGCAGCTTAACAGGGTTCAACACTGAAGCTTTCTTT.

The rearrangement links TRBV28 to TRBJ1-4; 8 nucleotides line up with TRBD1. The CDR3 has 13 residues. Germline trimming cut 8 bases from V and 7 bases from J; bases unmatched to any gene: 6. From germline, CDR1 is MDHEN and CDR2 SYDVKM. Written as DNA, the CDR3 is TGTGCCAGCCGTGAACAGGGGGGTGAAAAACTGTTTTTT. This sequence encodes CASREQGGEKLFF. The full variable domain, rest sourced from reference TRBV28 and TRBJ1-4, is DVKVTQSSRYLVKRTGEKVFLECVQDMDHENMFWYRQDPGLGLRLIYFSYDVKMKEKGDIPEGYSVSREKKERFSLILESASTNQTSMYLCASREQGGEKLFFGSGTQLSVL.

This chain uses TRBV28 with TRBJ1-1; D not resolved. Trimming took 6 bases from V and 1 from J, leaving 12 bases between them. Germline V lookup: CDR1 MDHEN, CDR2 SYDVKM. The CDR3 is 14 residues long. The CDR3 region is CASRPHARNTEAFF. CDR3 in DNA: TGTGCCAGCAGACCCCATGCCAGGAACACTGAAGCTTTCTTT.

This clone was recorded a few times. This rearrangement joins TRBV18 to TRBJ2-2; D gene unclear. Trimming cost V 2 bases and J 3 bases, with 7 bases left between them. Germline V gene data show CDR1 as KGHSH and CDR2 as LQKENI. The CDR3 covers 14 residues. The CDR3 DNA reads TGTGCCAGCTCACCAGGGCCATACACCGGGGAGCTGTTTTTT. Translated: CASSPGPYTGELFF.

This clone was seen only a few times. The V gene is TRBV13, the J gene TRBJ2-2, with D possibly being TRBD1 (6 bases). The germline V gene encodes CDR1 PRHDT and CDR2 FYEKMQ (reference sequence). The CDR3 length is 14 residues. Between the trimmed V and J ends, which lost 7 bases and 3 bases, there was a span of 12 bases. The chain's CDR3 is CASTWGRDTGELFF. CDR3 DNA: TGTGCCAGCACTTGGGGGCGGGACACCGGGGAGCTGTTTTTT. Complete variable domain (other parts from reference TRBV13 and TRBJ2-2): AAGVIQSPRHLIKEKRETATLKCYPIPRHDTVYWYQQGPGQDPQFLISFYEKMQSDKGSIPDRFSAQQFSDYHSELNMSSLELGDSALYFCASTWGRDTGELFFGEGSRLTVL.

The chain has TRBV9 and TRBJ2-7; 8 bases map to TRBD2. V dropped 3 bases and J dropped 2; count of bases not matched to a gene: 4. The CDR3 contains 14 residues. The germline gives CDR1 SGDLS, CDR2 YYNGEE. DNA of the CDR3: TGTGCCAGCAGCGACGGGACTAGTACCTACGAGCAGTACTTC. This encodes CASSDGTSTYEQYF.

This clone has a single count. The genes are TRBV2 and TRBJ2-2; D may be TRBD1 (5 bases). Trimming stripped 7 bases from V and 5 bases from J, with 11 bases between. Germline V gene sequence: CDR1 SNHLY, CDR2 FYNNEI. The CDR3 totals 13 residues. CDR3 sequence (DNA): TGTGCCAGCACCAGGGAATCGACCGGGGAGCTGTTTTTT. Its translation is CASTRESTGELFF.